This T cell receptor beta chain was sequenced for a study of CD8+CD57+ T cells in acquired aplastic anemia. At the level of the study: Sorting CD4+ and CD8+ cells gave DNA averaging roughly 3.2 ug.

Those patients picked for sequencing had displayed CD8+CD57+ cell expansion on flow cytometry. CDR1 is SEHNR, CDR2 FQNEAQ, per germline (reference sequence). The CDR3 runs to 15 residues. V dropped 3 bases and J dropped 5 bases, with 16 bases sitting between them. For CDR3 and TCR beta VDJ profiling, genomic DNA was the template used. Via MiXCR, TCRdb re-called the reads, giving one row per CDR3 protein. The top ten hold over 7.5% of the sample, which has roughly 260,000 distinct CDR3 sequences, approximately 50% seen once. This rearrangement joins TRBV7-9 to TRBJ1-2; a possible D gene is TRBD1 (5 bases). The sequenced material came from sorted CD4+, CD8+, or CD8+CD57+ T cells (not recorded which) from PBMCs. The receptor was isolated from a human donor with aplastic anemia. The DNA of the CDR3 is TGTGCCAGCAGCTTGGGGGAAGGGCAAGGGTATGGCTACACCTTC. This gives the protein CASSLGEGQGYGYTF.